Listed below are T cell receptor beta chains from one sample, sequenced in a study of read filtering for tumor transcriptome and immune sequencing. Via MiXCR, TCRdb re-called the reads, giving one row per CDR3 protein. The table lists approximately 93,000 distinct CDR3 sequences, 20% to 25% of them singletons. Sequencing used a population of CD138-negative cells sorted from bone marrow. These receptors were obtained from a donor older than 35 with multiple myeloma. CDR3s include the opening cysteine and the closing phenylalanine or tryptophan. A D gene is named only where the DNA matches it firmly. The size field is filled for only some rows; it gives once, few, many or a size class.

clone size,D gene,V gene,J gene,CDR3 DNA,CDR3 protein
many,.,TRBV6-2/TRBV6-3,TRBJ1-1,TGTGCCAGCAGGTCACAGGGGAACACTGAAGCTTTCTTT,CASRSQGNTEAFF
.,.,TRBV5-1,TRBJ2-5,TGCGCCAACAGTTTTGGGGGAGAGACCCAGTACTTC,CANSFGGETQYF
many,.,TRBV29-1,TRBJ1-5,TGCAGCGTTGAAGTGGGATGGGGTCAGCCCCAGCATTTT,CSVEVGWGQPQHF
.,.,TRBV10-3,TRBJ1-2,TGTGCCATCAGCCGCGAGTATGGCTACACCTTC,CAISREYGYTF
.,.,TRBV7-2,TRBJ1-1,TGTGCCAGCAGCTTATGGTCCGGGAACACTGAAGCTTTCTTT,CASSLWSGNTEAFF
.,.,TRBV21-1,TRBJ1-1,TGTGCCAGCAGCAAAGCGAAAGCCCCCCAGGACACTGAAGCTTTCTTT,CASSKAKAPQDTEAFF
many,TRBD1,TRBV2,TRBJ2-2,TGTGCCAGCAGGGCCGGGACAGGGAACACCGGGGAGCTGTTTTTT,CASRAGTGNTGELFF
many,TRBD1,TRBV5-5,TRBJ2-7,TGTGCCAGCACCCTCTCTGTACAGGGGACATACGAGCAGTACTTC,CASTLSVQGTYEQYF
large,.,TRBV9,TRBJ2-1,TGTGCCAGCAGCGCTCGATTGGTTTCCTACAATGAGCAGTTCTTC,CASSARLVSYNEQFF
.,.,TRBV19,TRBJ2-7,TGTGCCAGTAGTGACCGGGACACCCCCCTCGAGCAGTACTTC,CASSDRDTPLEQYF
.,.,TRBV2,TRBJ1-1,TGTGCCAGCAGTGACCAGGGGAACACTGAAGCTTTCTTT,CASSDQGNTEAFF
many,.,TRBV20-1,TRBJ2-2,TGCAGTGCTAGGCCCGGGAATGGCGGGGAGCTGTTTTTT,CSARPGNGGELFF
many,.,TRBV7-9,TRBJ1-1,TGTGCCAGCAGCTCCATGCAGGGGAGGACTGAAGCTTTCTTT,CASSSMQGRTEAFF
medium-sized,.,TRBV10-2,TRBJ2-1,TGCGCCAGCCGGGGGTCTTCCTACAATGAGCAGTTCTTC,CASRGSSYNEQFF
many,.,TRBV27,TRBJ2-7,TGTGCCAGCAGTGGTCGGTACGAGCAGTACTTC,CASSGRYEQYF
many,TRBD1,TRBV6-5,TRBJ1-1,TGTGCCAGCAAGAAAAACAGGGGGGGGACTGAAGCTTTCTTT,CASKKNRGGTEAFF
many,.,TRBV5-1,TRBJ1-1,TGCGCCAGCAGCCGGGCGGGAGTGAACACTGAAGCTTTCTTT,CASSRAGVNTEAFF
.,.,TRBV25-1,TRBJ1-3,TGTGCCAGCAGTGAATTCGGGCAACTACCCTCTGGAAACACCATATATTTT,CASSEFGQLPSGNTIYF
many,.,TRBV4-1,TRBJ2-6,TGCGCCAGCGGGGTAGGGGCCAACGTCCTGACTTTC,CASGVGANVLTF
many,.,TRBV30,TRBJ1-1,TGTGCCTGGAGTCCGGGGGGGTCTGAAGCTTTCTTT,CAWSPGGSEAFF
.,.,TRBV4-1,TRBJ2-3,TGCGCCAGCAGCCAAGAAAGGTGGGGGGGGGCCGATACAGATACGCAGTATTTT,CASSQERWGGADTDTQYF
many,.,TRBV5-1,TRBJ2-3,TGTGCCAGCAGCCTTGGACAGCCCACAGATACGCAGTATTTT,CASSLGQPTDTQYF
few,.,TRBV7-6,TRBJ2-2,TGTGCCAGCAGCGGTAGCAGGGCCGGGGAGCTGTTTTTT,CASSGSRAGELFF
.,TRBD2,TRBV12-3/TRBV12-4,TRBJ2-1,TGTGCCAGCAGCGGAGCGGGCGGGGGGTTCTTC,CASSGAGGGFF
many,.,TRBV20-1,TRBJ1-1,TGCAGTGCAACCACAGGGAACACTGAAGCTTTCTTT,CSATTGNTEAFF
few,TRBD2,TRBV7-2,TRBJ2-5,TGTGCCAGCAGCTTCGGCGGGGGGGCCGAAGAGACCCAGTACTTC,CASSFGGGAEETQYF
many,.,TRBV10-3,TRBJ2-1,TGTGCCAACGCGGGACACCTCGATGAGCAGTTCTTC,CANAGHLDEQFF
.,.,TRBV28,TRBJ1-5,TGTGCCAGCTCTAGACCTTTGGCTAGCAATCAGCCCCAGCATTTT,CASSRPLASNQPQHF
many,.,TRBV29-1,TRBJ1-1,TGCAGCTCTTCTTTGTCCCGTAACACTGAAGCTTTCTTT,CSSSLSRNTEAFF
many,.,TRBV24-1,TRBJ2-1,TGTGCCACCAGTGATTTATCCGCCGAGGTGGTCAATGAGCAGTTCTTC,CATSDLSAEVVNEQFF
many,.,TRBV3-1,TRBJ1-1,TGTGCCAGCAGCCAGGAGTGGGAGAAGGGGGCTGAAGCTTTCTTT,CASSQEWEKGAEAFF
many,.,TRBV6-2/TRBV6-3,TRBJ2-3,TGTGCCAGCAGTTCCAACAGACTAGCAGATACGCAGTATTTT,CASSSNRLADTQYF
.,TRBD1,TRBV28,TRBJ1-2,TGTGCCAGCAGGGAAGACAGGGCTAACTATGGCTACACCTTC,CASREDRANYGYTF
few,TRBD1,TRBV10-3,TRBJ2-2,TGTGCCATCAGTGAGAGGGACAGGAACACCGGGGAGCTGTTTTTT,CAISERDRNTGELFF
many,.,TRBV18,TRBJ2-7,TGTGCCAGCTCACCGACGGGGCCCCACGAGCAGTACTTC,CASSPTGPHEQYF
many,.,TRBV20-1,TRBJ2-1,TGCAGTGCAAACCGGGCCATCAACTCCTACAATGAGCAGTTCTTC,CSANRAINSYNEQFF
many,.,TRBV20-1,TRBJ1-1,TGCAGTGTCCAATACAGGGTGGGGTTGGCTTTCTTT,CSVQYRVGLAFF
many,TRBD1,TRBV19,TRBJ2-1,TGTGCCAGTAGGTCGGACAGGGCAGGAACTTACAATGAGCAGTTCTTC,CASRSDRAGTYNEQFF
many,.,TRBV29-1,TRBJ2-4,TGCAGCGTTGTCTTTCAGGGAAACATTCAGTACTTC,CSVVFQGNIQYF
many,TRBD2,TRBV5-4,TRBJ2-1,TGTGCCAGCAGCGGAACTAGCGGGGGGATTATGGATGAGCAGTTCTTC,CASSGTSGGIMDEQFF
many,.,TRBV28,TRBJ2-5,TGTGCCAGCAGTTACGCAGGGACGGAACAAGAGACCCAGTACTTC,CASSYAGTEQETQYF
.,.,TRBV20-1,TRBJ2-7,TGCAGTGCTAGAGATAGGAGAGGGGACGAGCAGTACTTC,CSARDRRGDEQYF
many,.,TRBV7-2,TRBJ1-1,TGTGCCAGCAGTAGACAGTTGAACACTGAAGCTTTCTTT,CASSRQLNTEAFF
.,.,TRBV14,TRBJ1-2,TGTGCCAGCAGCCAAGATATGATTGCGGCGGGTCATGGCTACACCTTC,CASSQDMIAAGHGYTF